This is a list of T cell receptor beta chains from one sample in a study of STAT5B mutations in CD4+ large granular lymphocyte leukemia. The method was immunoSEQ multiplex PCR; TCRdb's version includes in-frame clones alone and lacks a portion of them. This sample has about 35,000 clones, with about 70% found just once. The specimen was CD4+ T cells from blood buffy coats. The origin of the receptors is a human donor in good health. CDR3s include the opening cysteine and the closing phenylalanine or tryptophan. D genes are given only for firm matches. The size of a clone is reported for some rows only, either as once, few or many, or as a class for expanded clones.

clone size	J gene	V gene	CDR3 length	D gene	CDR3 DNA	CDR3 protein
NA	TRBJ2-2	TRBV6-5	15	NA	TGTGCCAGCAGTTATAATTTCAGGGTCGCCGGGGAGCTGTTTTTT	CASSYNFRVAGELFF
NA	TRBJ2-1	TRBV5-4	12	NA	TGTGCCAGCAGCAGGGACCCGAGGGAACAGTTCTTC	CASSRDPREQFF
NA	TRBJ1-5	TRBV5-1	15	NA	TGCGCCAGCAGCCTGTGGGGTGACAGAAATCAGCCCCAGCATTTT	CASSLWGDRNQPQHF
NA	TRBJ1-2	TRBV14	15	NA	TGTGCCAGCAGCCAAGATAGACGACAATCCTATGGCTACACCTTC	CASSQDRRQSYGYTF
NA	TRBJ2-7	TRBV15	14	NA	TGTGCCACCAGCAGAGATTTAATAGGATCCGAGCAGTACTTC	CATSRDLIGSEQYF
few	TRBJ1-2	TRBV6-5	13	NA	TGTGCCAGCACCGACGGACGGCTCTATGGCTACACCTTC	CASTDGRLYGYTF
once	TRBJ2-6	TRBV11-3	15	NA	TGTGCCAGCAGCTTAGGGCGCTCTGGGGCCAACGTCCTGACTTTC	CASSLGRSGANVLTF
NA	TRBJ1-1	TRBV19	15	NA	TGTGCCAGTAGTGCCCGACAGCTACTGAACACTGAAGCTTTCTTT	CASSARQLLNTEAFF
few	TRBJ1-2	TRBV7-2	13	TRBD1	TGTGCCAGCAGCCCAAGACAGGGAAAGGGCTACACCTTC	CASSPRQGKGYTF
NA	TRBJ1-5	TRBV29-1	14	TRBD1	TGCAGCGTTCGGACAGGAGCGAGCAATCAGCCCCAGCATTTT	CSVRTGASNQPQHF
once	TRBJ2-7	TRBV5-6	16	TRBD1	TGTGCCAGCAGCTTGGGCTTGGGACAGGGGGACTACGAGCAGTACTTC	CASSLGLGQGDYEQYF
NA	TRBJ1-2	TRBV20-1	10	NA	TGCAGTGCTAGAGGACGTAGCTACACCTTC	CSARGRSYTF
NA	TRBJ2-3	TRBV18	16	TRBD1	TGTGCCAGCTCACCGCAACAGGGGGCGCGAACAGATACGCAGTATTTT	CASSPQQGARTDTQYF
NA	TRBJ2-1	TRBV13	12	NA	TGTGCCAGCAGCCCCCCTTACGGTGAGCAGTTCTTC	CASSPPYGEQFF
NA	TRBJ2-5	TRBV29-1	13	NA	TGCAGCGTCGGGGTGGGGGGAATGGAGACCCAGTACTTC	CSVGVGGMETQYF
NA	TRBJ2-7	TRBV7-9	14	NA	TGTGCCAGCAGCTCGGGGACGGCAGCCTACGAGCAGTACTTC	CASSSGTAAYEQYF
NA	TRBJ1-5	TRBV6-5	15	NA	TGTGCCAGCAGCCATCAGGGGTCGGGCAATCAGCCCCAGCATTTT	CASSHQGSGNQPQHF
NA	TRBJ2-7	TRBV9	14	TRBD1	TGTGCCAGCAGCATGGGACAGGGGAACTACGAGCAGTACTTC	CASSMGQGNYEQYF
NA	TRBJ2-2	TRBV9	15	TRBD2	TGTGCCAGCACCTCTAGCGGGAGCAGCACCGGGGAGCTGTTTTTT	CASTSSGSSTGELFF
NA	TRBJ1-1	TRBV5-4	16	NA	TGTGCCAGCAGCTCCGCCGGGTGGGGGCAAGGCACTGAAGCTTTCTTT	CASSSAGWGQGTEAFF
NA	TRBJ2-5	TRBV9	16	TRBD2	TGTGCCAGCAGCGCCGGGAGGGCCGAGTACCAAGAGACCCAGTACTTC	CASSAGRAEYQETQYF
NA	TRBJ1-2	TRBV5-6	13	NA	TGTGCCAGCAGCTTCGGACAGAACTATGGCTACACCTTC	CASSFGQNYGYTF
NA	TRBJ1-5	TRBV19	16	TRBD1	TGTGCCAGTAGTACAACGACAGGGGTGAGCAATCAGCCCCAGCATTTT	CASSTTTGVSNQPQHF
few	TRBJ1-1	TRBV6-1	14	TRBD1	TGTGCCAGCAGGACAGGGACAGGGGAGGCTGAAGCTTTCTTT	CASRTGTGEAEAFF
NA	TRBJ1-4	TRBV27	14	NA	TGTGCCAGCAGCCCCCGGACCGGCTTCGGCGGACTGTTTTTT	CASSPRTGFGGLFF
NA	TRBJ2-4	TRBV19	15	TRBD1	TGTGCCAGTAGTATAGCGACAGGGGGTGAATTCATTCAGTACTTC	CASSIATGGEFIQYF
NA	TRBJ1-5	TRBV19	16	NA	TGTGCCAGTACCGTGGGGGAAGGAATTAGCAATCAGCCCCAGCATTTT	CASTVGEGISNQPQHF
few	TRBJ1-1	TRBV30	13	NA	TGTGCCTGGAGTGTTGATTCGGGATCGGGAGCTTTCTTT	CAWSVDSGSGAFF
NA	TRBJ1-5	TRBV7-9	13	NA	TGTGCCAGCAGCTTAAGGCGGGATCAGCCCCAGCATTTT	CASSLRRDQPQHF
once	TRBJ1-1	TRBV9	16	NA	TGTGCCAGCAGCGTAGGCGCTGCCCTCGTGAACACTGAAGCTTTCTTT	CASSVGAALVNTEAFF
NA	TRBJ2-5	TRBV27	17	TRBD2	TGTGCCAGCAGTTTACTGACTAGCGGGCACTACCAAGAGACCCAGTACTTC	CASSLLTSGHYQETQYF
NA	TRBJ1-3	TRBV6-5	15	NA	TGTGCCAGCAGGCTGGACGGTAACTCTGGAAACACCATATATTTT	CASRLDGNSGNTIYF
NA	TRBJ1-3	TRBV6-6	15	TRBD1	TGTGCCAGCAGTTACTCGACAGGGCACGGAAACACCATATATTTT	CASSYSTGHGNTIYF
NA	TRBJ1-2	TRBV12-5	17	NA	TGTGCTAGTGGTTTGGTAGGCGGCCCAAGGGGTGACTATGGCTACACCTTC	CASGLVGGPRGDYGYTF
NA	TRBJ2-7	TRBV5-4	15	TRBD1	TGTGCCAGCAGCTCCGAAAGGACAGGGGGATACGAGCAGTACTTC	CASSSERTGGYEQYF
NA	TRBJ2-2	TRBV5-4	15	TRBD2	TGTGCCAGCAGCCTGAGCGGGATCGGCACCGGGGAGCTGTTTTTT	CASSLSGIGTGELFF
once	TRBJ1-1	TRBV27	13	NA	TGTGCCAGCAGTGCGGGGACGAACACTGAAGCTTTCTTT	CASSAGTNTEAFF
once	TRBJ1-2	TRBV7-8	18	NA	TGTGCCAGCAGCTTAAGGGAATGGAATGCGGCAGTCCCTTATGGCTACACCTTC	CASSLREWNAAVPYGYTF
once	TRBJ1-2	TRBV6-1	14	NA	TGTGCCAGCAGTGAAGGAGGACCGTGGGGGGGCTACACCTTC	CASSEGGPWGGYTF
NA	TRBJ1-4	TRBV19	15	NA	TGTGCCAGTAGTATAGGGATAGGAGGAGCCGAAAAACTGTTTTTT	CASSIGIGGAEKLFF
NA	TRBJ2-6	TRBV18	16	NA	TGTGCCAGCTCAGGTGCAGGAATGGCTGGGGCCAACGTCCTGACTTTC	CASSGAGMAGANVLTF
NA	TRBJ1-1	TRBV6-6	13	NA	TGTGCCAGCAGTTACGGAGTCAATTTGGAAGCTTTCTTT	CASSYGVNLEAFF
NA	TRBJ2-1	TRBV6-1	14	TRBD2	TGTGCCAGCAAACCGGGACTAGCTATCAATGAGCAGTTCTTC	CASKPGLAINEQFF
NA	TRBJ1-2	TRBV4-2	14	NA	TGTGCCAGCAGCCAAGATACCGGGTTCGTTGACTACACCTTC	CASSQDTGFVDYTF
few	TRBJ2-5	TRBV6-5	14	NA	TGTGCCAGCAGTTATAGCGTGGGGAAGGAGACCCAGTACTTC	CASSYSVGKETQYF
NA	TRBJ2-1	TRBV27	16	TRBD1	TGTGCCAGCAGTCTCTTCCGGGACAGGGCCCACAATGAGCAGTTCTTC	CASSLFRDRAHNEQFF
once	TRBJ2-1	TRBV5-1	15	TRBD2	TGCGCCAGCAGCTTTAGCGGGGCTGTCTACAATGAGCAGTTCTTC	CASSFSGAVYNEQFF
few	TRBJ2-7	TRBV29-1	15	NA	TGCAGCGTCGCGGGCGGACAGTGGAGGGTCTCCGAGCAGTACTTC	CSVAGGQWRVSEQYF